The next 4 T cell receptor beta chains were all read from a single sample in a study of blood T cell repertoires in COVID-19. Repertoires were generated with immunoSEQ multiplex PCR, while TCRdb's copy carries only in-frame clones and drops some. The data show about 280,000 clones, over 75% seen once. Sequenced sample: peripheral blood. The source is a human donor in a cohort sampled during active COVID-19.

The chain carries TRBV19 and TRBJ2-1, with 9 bases fitting TRBD2. The length of the CDR3 is 16 residues. Germline V gene lookup returns CDR1 LNHDA and CDR2 SQIVND (reference sequence). Trimming removed 10 bases from V and 4 bases from J; junction bases left unmatched: 14. CDR3 coding DNA: TGTGCCACGAGGAGTAGCGGGAGAAGGGATTACAATGAGCAGTTCTTC. Translating it yields CATRSSGRRDYNEQFF.

DNA for the CDR3: TGTGCCAGCAGCCCGCCTAGCGGGAGTCGTGAGCAGTTCTTC. This sequence encodes CASSPPSGSREQFF. This sequence joins TRBV6-5 and TRBJ2-1; 10 bases are a match to TRBD2. The CDR3 has 14 residues. CDR1 is MNHEY and CDR2 is SVGAGI in the germline V gene. Losses at the gene ends were 6 bases for V and 9 bases for J; bases not matched to a gene: 8.

This chain links TRBV18 with TRBJ1-5; D is possibly TRBD1 (6 bases). The germline CDR1 and CDR2 sequences are KGHSH and LQKENI. There are 15 residues in the CDR3. V was shortened by 2 bases and J by 2 bases, with 10 bases between the two germline ends. The CDR3 region is CASSPEGVGNQPQHF. DNA of the CDR3: TGTGCCAGCTCACCAGAGGGGGTGGGCAATCAGCCCCAGCATTTT.

This clone occurred many times. The V and J genes are TRBV12-3 or TRBV12-4 and TRBJ2-1; no definite D call. CDR3 size: 12 residues. Trimming removed 3 bases at V and 5 bases at J, with 5 bases between. CDR3 DNA sequence: TGTGCCAGCAGTTTCCGTAACAATGAGCAGTTCTTC. Amino acids: CASSFRNNEQFF.